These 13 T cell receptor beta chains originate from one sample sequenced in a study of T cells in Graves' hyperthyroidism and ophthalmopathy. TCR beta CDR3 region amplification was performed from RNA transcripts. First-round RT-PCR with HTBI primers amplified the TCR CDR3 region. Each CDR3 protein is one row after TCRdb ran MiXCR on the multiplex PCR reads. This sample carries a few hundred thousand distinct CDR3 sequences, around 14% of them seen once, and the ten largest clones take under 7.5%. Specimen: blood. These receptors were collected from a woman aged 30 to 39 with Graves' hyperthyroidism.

CDR3 DNA sequence: TGCGCCAGCAGCCAGAACAGGGGGTTCTACGAGCAGTACTTC. It translates to CASSQNRGFYEQYF. The gene calls are TRBV4-1 and TRBJ2-7; 8 bases are shared with TRBD1. Trimming removed 3 bases from V and 3 bases from J; junction bases left unmatched: 4. CDR3 length: 14 residues. CDR1 and CDR2 from the germline V gene are MGHRA and YSYEKL.

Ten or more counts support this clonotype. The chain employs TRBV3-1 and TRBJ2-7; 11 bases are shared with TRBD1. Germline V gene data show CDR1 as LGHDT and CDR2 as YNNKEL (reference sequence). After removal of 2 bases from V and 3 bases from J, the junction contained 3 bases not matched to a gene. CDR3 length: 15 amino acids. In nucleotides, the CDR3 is TGTGCCAGCAGCCAACTCGGGACAGGGGGCTACGAGCAGTACTTC. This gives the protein CASSQLGTGGYEQYF.

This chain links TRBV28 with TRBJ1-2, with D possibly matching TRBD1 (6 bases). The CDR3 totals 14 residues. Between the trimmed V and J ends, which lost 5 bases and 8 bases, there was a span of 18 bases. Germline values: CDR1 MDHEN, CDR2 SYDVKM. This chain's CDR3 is CASSLTGGRLGYTF. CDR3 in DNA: TGTGCCAGCAGTCTGACCGGGGGGCGCCTAGGCTACACCTTC.

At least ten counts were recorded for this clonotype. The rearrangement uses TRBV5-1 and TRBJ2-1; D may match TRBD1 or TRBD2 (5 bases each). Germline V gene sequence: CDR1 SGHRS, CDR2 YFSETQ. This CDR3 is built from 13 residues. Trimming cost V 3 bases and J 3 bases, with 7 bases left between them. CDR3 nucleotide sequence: TGCGCCAGCAGCTGGGACGTCTACAATGAGCAGTTCTTC. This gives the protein CASSWDVYNEQFF.

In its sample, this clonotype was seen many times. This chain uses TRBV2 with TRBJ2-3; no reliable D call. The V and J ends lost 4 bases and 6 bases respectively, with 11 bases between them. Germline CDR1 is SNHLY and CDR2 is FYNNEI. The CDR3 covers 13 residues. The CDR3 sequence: CASSGSGIDTQYF. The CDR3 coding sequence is TGTGCCAGCAGTGGTTCCGGAATTGATACGCAGTATTTT. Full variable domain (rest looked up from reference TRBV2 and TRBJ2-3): EPEVTQTPSHQVTQMGQEVILRCVPISNHLYFYWYRQILGQKVEFLVSFYNNEISEKSEIFDDQFSVERPDGSNFTLKIRSTKLEDSAMYFCASSGSGIDTQYFGPGTRLTVL.

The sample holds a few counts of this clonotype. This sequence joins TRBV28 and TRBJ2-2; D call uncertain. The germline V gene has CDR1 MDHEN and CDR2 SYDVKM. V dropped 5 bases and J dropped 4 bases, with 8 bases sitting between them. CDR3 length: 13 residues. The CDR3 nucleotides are TGTGCCAGCAGTCTCCGGCGCACCGGGGAGCTGTTTTTT. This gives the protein CASSLRRTGELFF.

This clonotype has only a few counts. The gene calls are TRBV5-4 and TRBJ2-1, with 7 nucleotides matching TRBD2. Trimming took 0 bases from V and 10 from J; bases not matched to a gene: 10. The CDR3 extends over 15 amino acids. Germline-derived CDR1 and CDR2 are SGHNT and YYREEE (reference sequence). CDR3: CASSLDGRPLWEQFF. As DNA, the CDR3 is TGTGCCAGCAGCTTGGACGGGAGGCCCCTCTGGGAGCAGTTCTTC.

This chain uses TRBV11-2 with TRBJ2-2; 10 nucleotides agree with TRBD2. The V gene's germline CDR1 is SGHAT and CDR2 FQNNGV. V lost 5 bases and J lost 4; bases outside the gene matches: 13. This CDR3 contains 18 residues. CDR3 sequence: CASSQDPGASGSTGELFF. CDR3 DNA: TGTGCCAGCAGCCAAGACCCTGGTGCTAGCGGGAGCACCGGGGAGCTGTTTTTT.

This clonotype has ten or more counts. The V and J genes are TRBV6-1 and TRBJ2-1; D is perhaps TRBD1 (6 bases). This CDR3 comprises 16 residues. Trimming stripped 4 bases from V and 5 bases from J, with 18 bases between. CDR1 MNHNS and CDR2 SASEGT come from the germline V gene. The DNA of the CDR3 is TGTGCCAGCAGTGGGGTTGGGTCTTCAGGGGACAATGAGCAGTTCTTC. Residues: CASSGVGSSGDNEQFF.

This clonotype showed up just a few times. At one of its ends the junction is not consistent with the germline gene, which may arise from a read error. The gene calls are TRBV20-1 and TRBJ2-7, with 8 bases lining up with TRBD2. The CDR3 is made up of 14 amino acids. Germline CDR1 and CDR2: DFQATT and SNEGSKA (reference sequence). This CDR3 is CNARARTSNYEQYF. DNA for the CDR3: TGCAATGCTAGAGCCAGGACTAGCAACTACGAGCAGTACTTC.

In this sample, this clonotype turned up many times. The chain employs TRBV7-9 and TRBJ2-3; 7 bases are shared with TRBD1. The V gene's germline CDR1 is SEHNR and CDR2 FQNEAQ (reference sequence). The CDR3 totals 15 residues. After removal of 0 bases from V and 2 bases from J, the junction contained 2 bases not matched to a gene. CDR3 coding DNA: TGTGCCAGCAGCTTAGCGGGACAGCACACAGATACGCAGTATTTT. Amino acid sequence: CASSLAGQHTDTQYF.

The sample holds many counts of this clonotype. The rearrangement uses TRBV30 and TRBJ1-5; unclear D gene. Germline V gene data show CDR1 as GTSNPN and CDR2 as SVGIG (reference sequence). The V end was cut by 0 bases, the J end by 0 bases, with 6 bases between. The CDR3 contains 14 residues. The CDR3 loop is CAWSVPNSNQPQHF. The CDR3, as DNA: TGTGCCTGGAGTGTACCTAATAGCAATCAGCCCCAGCATTTT. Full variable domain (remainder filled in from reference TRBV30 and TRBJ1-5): SQTIHQWPATLVQPVGSPLSLECTVEGTSNPNLYWYRQAAGRGLQLLFYSVGIGQISSEVPQNLSASRPQDRQFILSSKKLLLSDSGFYLCAWSVPNSNQPQHFGDGTRLSIL.

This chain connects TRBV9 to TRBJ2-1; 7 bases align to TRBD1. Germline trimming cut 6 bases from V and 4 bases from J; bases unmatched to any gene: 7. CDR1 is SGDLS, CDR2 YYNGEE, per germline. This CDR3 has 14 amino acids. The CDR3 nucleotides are TGTGCCAGCAATACCGGGACAGAATACAATGAGCAGTTCTTC. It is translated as CASNTGTEYNEQFF. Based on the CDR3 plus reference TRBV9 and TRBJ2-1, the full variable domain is DSGVTQTPKHLITATGQRVTLRCSPRSGDLSVYWYQQSLDQGLQFLIQYYNGEERAKGNILERFSAQQFPDLHSELNLSSLELGDSALYFCASNTGTEYNEQFFGPGTRLTVL.